This is a list of T cell receptor beta chains from one sample in a study of CD8 T cells in ankylosing spondylitis. A single record per CDR3 protein comes from TCRdb applying MiXCR to the 5' RACE reads. The table shows more than 150,000 distinct CDR3 sequences, with 15% to 20% occurring only once. Sequenced input: blood, either unsorted or a sorted T cell fraction (not recorded which). The receptor set was obtained from a male donor under 30 with ankylosing spondylitis or in good health (not recorded which). The CDR3 runs from the conserved cysteine through the conserved F or W. The D gene is left open where the match is weak. Clone sizes are given selectively: once, few, many, or a class where the clone is expanded.

len: 15; v_gene: TRBV4-3; d_gene: .; j_gene: TRBJ2-7; abundance: many; CDR3aa: CASSQQILGTYEQYF; CDR3nt: TGCGCCAGCAGCCAACAGATTTTGGGGACCTACGAGCAGTACTTC
len: 15; v_gene: TRBV7-2; d_gene: TRBD1; j_gene: TRBJ2-5; abundance: many; CDR3aa: CASSLPTGGLETQYF; CDR3nt: TGTGCCAGCAGCCTTCCGACAGGGGGCTTGGAGACCCAGTACTTC
len: 13; v_gene: TRBV29-1; d_gene: .; j_gene: TRBJ2-7; abundance: .; CDR3aa: CSVTPGSSYEQYF; CDR3nt: TGCAGCGTGACCCCGGGAAGCTCCTACGAGCAGTACTTC
len: 16; v_gene: TRBV20-1; d_gene: TRBD2; j_gene: TRBJ2-5; abundance: many; CDR3aa: CSATGTSGRSQETQYF; CDR3nt: TGCAGTGCTACCGGGACTAGCGGGAGGTCACAAGAGACCCAGTACTTC
len: 15; v_gene: TRBV7-6; d_gene: .; j_gene: TRBJ1-2; abundance: .; CDR3aa: CASSLEAGVFYGYTF; CDR3nt: TGTGCCAGCAGCTTAGAGGCGGGGGTTTTCTATGGCTACACCTTC
len: 13; v_gene: TRBV12-3/TRBV12-4; d_gene: .; j_gene: TRBJ2-4; abundance: .; CDR3aa: CASSFAQRNIQYF; CDR3nt: TGTGCCAGCAGTTTTGCCCAACGCAACATTCAGTACTTC
len: 13; v_gene: TRBV6-1; d_gene: .; j_gene: TRBJ1-6; abundance: many; CDR3aa: CASRRENNSPLHF; CDR3nt: TGTGCCAGCAGGAGAGAGAATAATTCACCCCTCCACTTT
len: 17; v_gene: TRBV9; d_gene: TRBD2; j_gene: TRBJ2-7; abundance: .; CDR3aa: CASSVAPSGAGEQQQYF; CDR3nt: TGTGCCAGCAGCGTAGCCCCCTCCGGAGCGGGAGAACAACAGCAGTACTTC
len: 14; v_gene: TRBV20-1; d_gene: .; j_gene: TRBJ2-7; abundance: many; CDR3aa: CSARVVDSSYEQYF; CDR3nt: TGCAGTGCTAGAGTTGTCGATAGCTCCTACGAGCAGTACTTC
len: 15; v_gene: TRBV6-5; d_gene: TRBD1; j_gene: TRBJ2-1; abundance: .; CDR3aa: CASSYRQGPYNEQFF; CDR3nt: TGTGCCAGCAGTTATAGACAGGGGCCCTACAATGAGCAGTTCTTC
len: 14; v_gene: TRBV29-1; d_gene: TRBD2; j_gene: TRBJ2-7; abundance: many; CDR3aa: CSVVLAGKTYEQYF; CDR3nt: TGCAGCGTCGTACTAGCGGGCAAAACTTACGAGCAGTACTTC
len: 16; v_gene: TRBV20-1; d_gene: TRBD1; j_gene: TRBJ2-3; abundance: many; CDR3aa: CSARDRGPGGPDTQYF; CDR3nt: TGCAGTGCTAGAGATCGAGGGCCAGGGGGTCCAGATACGCAGTATTTT
len: 17; v_gene: TRBV7-9; d_gene: TRBD2; j_gene: TRBJ2-2; abundance: many; CDR3aa: CASRLAGGRQNTGELFF; CDR3nt: TGTGCCAGCAGACTAGCGGGAGGCCGGCAAAACACCGGGGAGCTGTTTTTT
len: 15; v_gene: TRBV21-1; d_gene: .; j_gene: TRBJ2-3; abundance: .; CDR3aa: CASSKEVTLLDTQYF; CDR3nt: TGTGCCAGCAGCAAAGAAGTGACTCTTCTAGATACGCAGTATTTT
len: 14; v_gene: TRBV5-1; d_gene: .; j_gene: TRBJ2-7; abundance: .; CDR3aa: CASSLAGISYEQYF; CDR3nt: TGCGCCAGCAGCCTTGCAGGGATATCCTACGAGCAGTACTTC
len: 15; v_gene: TRBV7-3; d_gene: .; j_gene: TRBJ2-7; abundance: .; CDR3aa: CASSSHRSPIYEQYF; CDR3nt: TGTGCCAGCAGCTCCCACAGGTCCCCCATCTACGAGCAGTACTTC
len: 16; v_gene: TRBV12-3/TRBV12-4; d_gene: .; j_gene: TRBJ2-6; abundance: many; CDR3aa: CASSLWGHSGANVLTF; CDR3nt: TGTGCCAGCAGTTTATGGGGGCACTCTGGGGCCAACGTCCTGACTTTC
len: 15; v_gene: TRBV7-6; d_gene: TRBD2; j_gene: TRBJ2-7; abundance: .; CDR3aa: CASSLEGGRAYEQYF; CDR3nt: TGTGCCAGCAGCTTAGAGGGCGGGAGGGCCTACGAGCAGTACTTC
len: 12; v_gene: TRBV20-1; d_gene: .; j_gene: TRBJ1-2; abundance: .; CDR3aa: CSAKTGIDGYTF; CDR3nt: TGCAGTGCCAAAACAGGGATCGATGGCTACACCTTC
len: 16; v_gene: TRBV7-2; d_gene: .; j_gene: TRBJ2-5; abundance: .; CDR3aa: CASSLVRALRQETQYF; CDR3nt: TGTGCCAGCAGCTTAGTTAGGGCCCTGCGCCAAGAGACCCAGTACTTC
len: 15; v_gene: TRBV12-3/TRBV12-4; d_gene: TRBD2; j_gene: TRBJ2-7; abundance: many; CDR3aa: CASSSSSGNNYEQYF; CDR3nt: TGTGCCAGCAGCTCTTCTAGCGGGAATAACTACGAGCAGTACTTC
len: 13; v_gene: TRBV28; d_gene: .; j_gene: TRBJ1-5; abundance: many; CDR3aa: CASRLRGGQPQHF; CDR3nt: TGTGCCAGCAGACTCAGGGGAGGTCAGCCCCAGCATTTT
len: 12; v_gene: TRBV20-1; d_gene: TRBD2; j_gene: TRBJ2-3; abundance: .; CDR3aa: CSAGAGEVTQYF; CDR3nt: TGCAGTGCGGGTGCGGGAGAGGTTACGCAGTATTTT
len: 14; v_gene: TRBV7-9; d_gene: .; j_gene: TRBJ2-1; abundance: .; CDR3aa: CASSLASAYNEQFF; CDR3nt: TGTGCCAGCAGCTTAGCTAGCGCTTACAATGAGCAGTTCTTC
len: 16; v_gene: TRBV7-2; d_gene: TRBD2; j_gene: TRBJ2-2; abundance: many; CDR3aa: CASSSTSGSLSGELFF; CDR3nt: TGTGCCAGCAGCTCCACTAGCGGGAGTTTATCCGGGGAGCTGTTTTTT
len: 14; v_gene: TRBV12-3/TRBV12-4; d_gene: TRBD1; j_gene: TRBJ2-5; abundance: many; CDR3aa: CASSLTGVQETQYF; CDR3nt: TGTGCCAGCAGTTTAACAGGGGTCCAAGAGACCCAGTACTTC
len: 14; v_gene: TRBV29-1; d_gene: TRBD1; j_gene: TRBJ2-7; abundance: few; CDR3aa: CSAVPGTGRYEQYF; CDR3nt: TGCAGCGCCGTACCCGGGACAGGAAGGTACGAGCAGTACTTC
len: 15; v_gene: TRBV20-1; d_gene: TRBD2; j_gene: TRBJ2-3; abundance: many; CDR3aa: CSAIVAGVGTDTQYF; CDR3nt: TGCAGTGCTATAGTAGCGGGAGTGGGCACAGATACGCAGTATTTT
len: 17; v_gene: TRBV7-2; d_gene: .; j_gene: TRBJ2-5; abundance: many; CDR3aa: CASSPRGGRGAAETQYF; CDR3nt: TGTGCCAGCAGCCCGCGAGGGGGAAGAGGGGCCGCAGAGACCCAGTACTTC
len: 18; v_gene: TRBV9; d_gene: TRBD2; j_gene: TRBJ2-3; abundance: many; CDR3aa: CASSVDYRLGGSPDTQYF; CDR3nt: TGTGCCAGCAGCGTAGACTACCGACTAGGCGGGAGCCCAGATACGCAGTATTTT
len: 14; v_gene: TRBV18; d_gene: TRBD1; j_gene: TRBJ1-4; abundance: few; CDR3aa: CASSDRGRGEKLFF; CDR3nt: TGTGCCAGCTCAGACAGGGGGAGAGGTGAAAAACTGTTTTTT
len: 14; v_gene: TRBV27; d_gene: TRBD2; j_gene: TRBJ2-1; abundance: .; CDR3aa: CASSASGRGNEQFF; CDR3nt: TGTGCCAGCAGTGCTAGCGGGAGGGGCAATGAGCAGTTCTTC
len: 15; v_gene: TRBV9; d_gene: .; j_gene: TRBJ1-3; abundance: many; CDR3aa: CASSANTNSGNTIYF; CDR3nt: TGTGCCAGCAGCGCAAATACGAACTCTGGAAACACCATATATTTT
len: 14; v_gene: TRBV18; d_gene: TRBD2; j_gene: TRBJ2-3; abundance: many; CDR3aa: CASSPTSGRDTQYF; CDR3nt: TGTGCCAGCTCCCCAACTAGCGGAAGAGATACGCAGTATTTT
len: 11; v_gene: TRBV7-9; d_gene: .; j_gene: TRBJ1-2; abundance: many; CDR3aa: CASSFREDYTF; CDR3nt: TGTGCCAGCAGCTTTCGGGAAGACTACACCTTC
len: 12; v_gene: TRBV5-1; d_gene: .; j_gene: TRBJ2-3; abundance: many; CDR3aa: CASSLAEDTQYF; CDR3nt: TGTGCCAGCAGTTTAGCGGAAGATACGCAGTATTTT
len: 12; v_gene: TRBV11-3; d_gene: .; j_gene: TRBJ2-3; abundance: many; CDR3aa: CASSLNTDTQYF; CDR3nt: TGTGCCAGCAGCTTGAACACAGATACGCAGTATTTT
len: 15; v_gene: TRBV25-1; d_gene: TRBD2; j_gene: TRBJ2-6; abundance: many; CDR3aa: CAAASGNSGANVLTF; CDR3nt: TGTGCGGCTGCTAGCGGCAACTCTGGGGCCAACGTCCTGACTTTC
len: 13; v_gene: TRBV18; d_gene: .; j_gene: TRBJ2-1; abundance: many; CDR3aa: CASSVALVDEQFF; CDR3nt: TGTGCCAGCTCAGTGGCCCTTGTAGATGAGCAGTTCTTC
len: 16; v_gene: TRBV5-4; d_gene: TRBD2; j_gene: TRBJ2-3; abundance: few; CDR3aa: CASSGGLAGVQDTQYF; CDR3nt: TGTGCCAGCAGCGGGGGACTAGCGGGAGTGCAAGATACGCAGTATTTT
len: 15; v_gene: TRBV15; d_gene: .; j_gene: TRBJ2-7; abundance: many; CDR3aa: CATSRDLSGSYEQYF; CDR3nt: TGTGCCACCAGCAGAGATCTTAGCGGCTCCTACGAGCAGTACTTC
len: 16; v_gene: TRBV4-2; d_gene: .; j_gene: TRBJ2-2; abundance: .; CDR3aa: CASSQGTGVKTGELFF; CDR3nt: TGTGCCAGCAGCCAAGGCACGGGGGTGAAAACCGGGGAGCTGTTTTTT
len: 14; v_gene: TRBV9; d_gene: .; j_gene: TRBJ2-7; abundance: .; CDR3aa: CASSVGHGPYEQYF; CDR3nt: TGTGCCAGCAGCGTAGGTCACGGACCCTACGAGCAGTACTTC
len: 12; v_gene: TRBV4-1; d_gene: .; j_gene: TRBJ2-7; abundance: once; CDR3aa: CASSQETSEQYF; CDR3nt: TGCGCCAGCAGCCAGGAAACTAGCGAGCAGTACTTC
len: 14; v_gene: TRBV29-1; d_gene: .; j_gene: TRBJ1-1; abundance: .; CDR3aa: CSVAGGEIGTEAFF; CDR3nt: TGCAGCGTCGCGGGGGGCGAAATAGGCACTGAAGCTTTCTTT
len: 16; v_gene: TRBV5-1; d_gene: TRBD2; j_gene: TRBJ2-5; abundance: many; CDR3aa: CASSLDASGSKETQYF; CDR3nt: TGCGCCAGCAGCTTGGATGCTAGCGGGAGTAAAGAGACCCAGTACTTC
len: 14; v_gene: TRBV29-1; d_gene: .; j_gene: TRBJ1-5; abundance: .; CDR3aa: CSPTGFGSNQPQHF; CDR3nt: TGCAGTCCAACAGGGTTTGGAAGCAATCAGCCCCAGCATTTT
len: 14; v_gene: TRBV7-2; d_gene: TRBD2; j_gene: TRBJ2-5; abundance: many; CDR3aa: CASRNNLAGGTQYF; CDR3nt: TGTGCCAGCAGAAACAATCTAGCGGGAGGGACCCAGTACTTC
len: 15; v_gene: TRBV12-3/TRBV12-4; d_gene: .; j_gene: TRBJ2-3; abundance: .; CDR3aa: CASSGGGISTDTQYF; CDR3nt: TGTGCCAGCAGTGGCGGCGGCATTAGCACAGATACGCAGTATTTT
len: 11; v_gene: TRBV6-5; d_gene: .; j_gene: TRBJ2-7; abundance: many; CDR3aa: CASADGHEQYF; CDR3nt: TGTGCCTCGGCGGATGGGCACGAGCAGTACTTC
len: 14; v_gene: TRBV20-1; d_gene: TRBD1; j_gene: TRBJ1-4; abundance: many; CDR3aa: CSAAAGTDNEKLFF; CDR3nt: TGCAGTGCCGCCGCAGGGACAGATAATGAAAAACTGTTTTTT
len: 12; v_gene: TRBV7-2; d_gene: .; j_gene: TRBJ1-4; abundance: many; CDR3aa: CASSKYSEKLFF; CDR3nt: TGTGCCAGCAGCAAGTACTCAGAAAAACTGTTTTTT
len: 14; v_gene: TRBV29-1; d_gene: .; j_gene: TRBJ2-1; abundance: .; CDR3aa: CSVGFWATYNEQFF; CDR3nt: TGCAGCGTTGGTTTTTGGGCCACCTACAATGAGCAGTTCTTC
len: 13; v_gene: TRBV12-3/TRBV12-4; d_gene: .; j_gene: TRBJ1-1; abundance: many; CDR3aa: CASSFATDTEAFF; CDR3nt: TGTGCCAGCAGTTTCGCCACGGACACTGAAGCTTTCTTT